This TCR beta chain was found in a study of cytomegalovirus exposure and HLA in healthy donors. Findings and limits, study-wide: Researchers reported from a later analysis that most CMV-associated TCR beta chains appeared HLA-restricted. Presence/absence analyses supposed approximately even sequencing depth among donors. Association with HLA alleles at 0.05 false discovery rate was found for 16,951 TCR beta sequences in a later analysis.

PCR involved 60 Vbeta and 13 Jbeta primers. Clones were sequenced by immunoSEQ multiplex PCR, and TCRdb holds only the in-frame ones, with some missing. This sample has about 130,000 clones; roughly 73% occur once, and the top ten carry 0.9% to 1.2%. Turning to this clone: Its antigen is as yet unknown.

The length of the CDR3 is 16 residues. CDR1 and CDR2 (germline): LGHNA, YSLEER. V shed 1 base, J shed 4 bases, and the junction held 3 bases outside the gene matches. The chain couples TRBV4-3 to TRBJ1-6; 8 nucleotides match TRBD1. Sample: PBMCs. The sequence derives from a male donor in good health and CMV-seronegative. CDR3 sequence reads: CASSQGTGKYNSPLHF. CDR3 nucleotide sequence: TGCGCCAGCAGCCAAGGGACAGGGAAATATAATTCACCCCTCCACTTT.